This is a list of T cell receptor beta chains from one sample in a study of blood T cell repertoires in COVID-19. The repertoire was sequenced with immunoSEQ multiplex PCR; TCRdb's copy has only in-frame clones and lacks some. The data contain around 100,000 clones, less than 95% of them singletons. Sequenced input: peripheral blood. The receptor set was obtained from a human donor with active COVID-19. The donor label of this sample is uncertain. Both conserved end residues are part of each CDR3. The order of the fields is clone size, D gene, V gene, J gene, CDR3 protein, CDR3 DNA. D genes are given only for firm matches. The size entry is marked missing in some rows and otherwise reads once, few, many or a size class.

>-|TRBD1|TRBV5-1|TRBJ2-7
CASSPINDRGEQYF
TGCGCCAGCAGCCCCATAAACGACAGGGGCGAGCAGTACTTC
>-|TRBD1|TRBV6-6|TRBJ2-7
CASKPDRSSYEQYF
TGTGCCAGCAAGCCGGACAGGAGCTCCTACGAGCAGTACTTC
>-|-|TRBV27|TRBJ2-7
CASSLIGQGTHEQYF
TGTGCCAGCAGTTTAATTGGTCAGGGAACCCACGAGCAGTACTTC
>-|-|TRBV24-1|TRBJ2-2
CATSDQHYGELFF
TGTGCCACCAGTGACCAACACTACGGGGAGCTGTTTTTT
>-|-|TRBV9|TRBJ2-3
CASSVDGRGFGDTQYF
TGTGCCAGCAGCGTAGATGGCAGGGGCTTTGGAGATACGCAGTATTTT
>-|-|TRBV5-1|TRBJ2-7
CASSLEGAGTYEQYF
TGCGCCAGCAGCTTGGAAGGGGCAGGGACCTACGAGCAGTACTTC
>-|-|TRBV12-5|TRBJ1-6
CASGLVLRQGGSPLHF
TGTGCTAGTGGTTTGGTTCTGCGTCAGGGTGGTTCACCCCTCCACTTT
>-|-|TRBV29-1|TRBJ1-5
CSVERGGAQHF
TGCAGCGTCGAAAGGGGGGGAGCCCAGCATTTT
>-|TRBD2|TRBV5-1|TRBJ2-3
CASSLAPAGGGDTQYF
TGCGCCAGCAGCTTGGCACCAGCGGGAGGAGGGGATACGCAGTATTTT
>-|TRBD1|TRBV5-1|TRBJ2-1
CASSFNRGNNEQFF
TGCGCCAGCAGCTTTAACAGGGGGAACAATGAGCAGTTCTTC
>-|-|TRBV29-1|TRBJ1-1
CSVDSSNTEAFF
TGCAGCGTGGACAGCTCGAACACTGAAGCTTTCTTT
>-|TRBD1|TRBV11-2|TRBJ2-2
CASSSDRAKELFF
TGTGCCAGCAGCTCGGACAGGGCCAAGGAGCTGTTTTTT
>once|TRBD1|TRBV5-4|TRBJ1-2
CASSLFKTGAVGYTF
TGTGCCAGCAGCTTATTTAAGACAGGGGCGGTAGGCTACACCTTC
>-|-|TRBV6-5|TRBJ1-2
CASSYEGGNYGYTF
TGTGCCAGCAGTTACGAGGGGGGGAACTATGGCTACACCTTC
>-|TRBD2|TRBV6-4|TRBJ2-2
CASSETGTSGVNTGELFF
TGTGCCAGCAGTGAAACCGGGACTAGCGGGGTCAACACCGGGGAGCTGTTTTTT
>-|TRBD1|TRBV7-3|TRBJ2-7
CASSLDRAPPYEQYF
TGTGCCAGCAGCCTCGACAGGGCTCCCCCCTACGAGCAGTACTTC
>-|-|TRBV6-6|TRBJ2-6
CAGQDRAGANVLTF
TGTGCCGGCCAAGATCGGGCTGGGGCCAACGTCCTGACTTTC
>-|-|TRBV2|TRBJ1-3
CASSDGHRSGNTIYF
TGTGCCAGCAGTGATGGACACCGCTCTGGAAACACCATATATTTT
>-|-|TRBV4-3|TRBJ2-2
CASSQEGGNTGELFF
TGCGCCAGCAGCCAAGAAGGGGGGAACACCGGGGAGCTGTTTTTT
>-|-|TRBV7-9|TRBJ2-7
CASSETAPGRYEQYF
TGTGCCAGCAGCGAGACAGCTCCGGGTCGATACGAGCAGTACTTC
>once|TRBD2|TRBV14|TRBJ2-7
CASSGSGGDPYEQYF
TGTGCCAGCAGCGGTAGCGGGGGGGACCCCTACGAGCAGTACTTC
>-|-|TRBV7-3|TRBJ1-1
CASSPRGGLGTEAFF
TGTGCCAGCAGCCCTAGGGGGGGGCTAGGGACTGAAGCTTTCTTT
>few|TRBD2|TRBV9|TRBJ2-7
CASSPGTSGGSNYEQYF
TGTGCCAGCAGCCCCGGGACTAGCGGGGGCTCAAACTACGAGCAGTACTTC
>-|TRBD1|TRBV11-2|TRBJ1-1
CASSLDYRGTGRDEAFF
TGTGCCAGCAGCTTAGATTACAGAGGGACAGGCAGGGATGAAGCTTTCTTT
>-|-|TRBV3-1/TRBV3-2|TRBJ2-5
CASSQAPRGSGQETQYF
TGTGCCAGCAGCCAAGCCCCCCGAGGGAGCGGTCAAGAGACCCAGTACTTC
>-|-|TRBV28|TRBJ2-1
CASSYSVVSSNEQFF
TGTGCCAGCAGTTACAGTGTCGTCTCGTCCAATGAGCAGTTCTTC